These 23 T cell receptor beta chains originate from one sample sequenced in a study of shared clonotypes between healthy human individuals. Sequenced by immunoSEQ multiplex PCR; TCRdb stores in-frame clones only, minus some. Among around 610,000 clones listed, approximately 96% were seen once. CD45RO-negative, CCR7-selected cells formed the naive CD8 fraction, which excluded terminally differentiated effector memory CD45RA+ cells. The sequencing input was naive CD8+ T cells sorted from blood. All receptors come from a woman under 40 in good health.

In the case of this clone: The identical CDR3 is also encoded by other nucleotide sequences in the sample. CDR3 protein: CSVRTDYGYTF. CDR3 nucleotide sequence: TGCAGCGTACGGACAGACTATGGCTACACCTTC. The chain carries TRBV29-1 and TRBJ1-2, with TRBD1 as a possible D gene (6 bases). Trimming pared 6 bases from V and 3 bases from J, leaving 8 bases between. CDR3 length: 11 amino acids. Germline CDR1 is SQVTM and CDR2 is ANQGSEA. Using reference TRBV29-1 and TRBJ1-2 for the parts outside the CDR3, the full variable domain is SAVISQKPSRDICQRGTSLTIQCQVDSQVTMMFWYRQQPGQSLTLIATANQGSEATYESGFVIDKFPISRPNLTFSTLTVSNMSPEDSSIYLCSVRTDYGYTFGSGTRLTVV.

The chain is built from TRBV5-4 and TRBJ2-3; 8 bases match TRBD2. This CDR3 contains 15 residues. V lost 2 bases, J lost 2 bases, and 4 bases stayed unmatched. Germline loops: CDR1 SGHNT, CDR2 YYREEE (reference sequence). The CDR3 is CASSLAAGVTDTQYF. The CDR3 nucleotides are TGTGCCAGCAGCTTAGCAGCGGGAGTCACAGATACGCAGTATTTT.

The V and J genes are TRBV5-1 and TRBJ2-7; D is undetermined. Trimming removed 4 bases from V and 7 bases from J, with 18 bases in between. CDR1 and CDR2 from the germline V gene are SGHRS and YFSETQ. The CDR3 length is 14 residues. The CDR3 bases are TGCGCCAGCAGCCGGTACCCCGGGCTGTGGGAGCAGTACTTC. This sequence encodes CASSRYPGLWEQYF.

The chain's CDR3 is CASSSQLSRPYNEQFF. The CDR3 DNA is TGTGCCAGCAGCTCTCAACTTTCTCGCCCCTACAATGAGCAGTTCTTC. This chain uses TRBV7-8 with TRBJ2-1; D uncertain. The germline V gene has CDR1 SGHVS and CDR2 FQNEAQ. V was trimmed by 4 bases and J by 2 bases, leaving 15 bases between them. The CDR3 is 16 amino acids.

The CDR3 is CASSSQRGNTEAFF. CDR3 sequence (DNA): TGTGCCAGCAGCTCCCAGCGGGGGAACACTGAAGCTTTCTTT. V gene TRBV13 combines with J gene TRBJ1-1; no clear D. The V gene lost 4 bases and the J gene lost 1 base, with 10 bases spanning the gap. The CDR3 is made up of 14 amino acids. Germline-derived CDR1 and CDR2 are PRHDT and FYEKMQ (reference sequence).

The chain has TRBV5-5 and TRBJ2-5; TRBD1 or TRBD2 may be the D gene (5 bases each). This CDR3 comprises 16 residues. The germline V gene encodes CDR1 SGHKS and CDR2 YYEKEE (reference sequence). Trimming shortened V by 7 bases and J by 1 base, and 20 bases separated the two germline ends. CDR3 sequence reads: CASAETMTGTQETQYF. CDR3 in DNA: TGTGCCAGCGCCGAAACAATGACCGGGACCCAAGAGACCCAGTACTTC.

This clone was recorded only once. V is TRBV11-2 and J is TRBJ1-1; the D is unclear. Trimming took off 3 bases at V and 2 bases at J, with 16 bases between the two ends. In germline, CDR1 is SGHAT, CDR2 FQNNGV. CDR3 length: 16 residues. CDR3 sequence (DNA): TGTGCCAGCAGCTTGGGCCGCCCAGGCCCCAACACTGAAGCTTTCTTT. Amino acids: CASSLGRPGPNTEAFF.

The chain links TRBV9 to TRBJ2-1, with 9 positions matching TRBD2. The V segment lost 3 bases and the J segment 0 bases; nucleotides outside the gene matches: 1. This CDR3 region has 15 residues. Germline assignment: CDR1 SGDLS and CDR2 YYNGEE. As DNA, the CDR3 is TGTGCCAGCAGCGGTAGCGGGAGCTCCTACAATGAGCAGTTCTTC. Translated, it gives CASSGSGSSYNEQFF.

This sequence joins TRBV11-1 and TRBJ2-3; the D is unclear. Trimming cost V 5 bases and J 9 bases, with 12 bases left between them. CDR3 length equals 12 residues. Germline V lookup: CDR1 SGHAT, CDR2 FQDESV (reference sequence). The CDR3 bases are TGTGCCAGCAGCCCCGAGTCACGCACGCAGTATTTT. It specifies CASSPESRTQYF.

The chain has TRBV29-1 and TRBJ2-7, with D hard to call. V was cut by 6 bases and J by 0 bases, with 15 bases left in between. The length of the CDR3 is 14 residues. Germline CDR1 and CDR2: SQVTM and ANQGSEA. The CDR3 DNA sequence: TGCAGCGTCGCCGACGGGTATAGCTCCTACGAGCAGTACTTC. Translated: CSVADGYSSYEQYF.

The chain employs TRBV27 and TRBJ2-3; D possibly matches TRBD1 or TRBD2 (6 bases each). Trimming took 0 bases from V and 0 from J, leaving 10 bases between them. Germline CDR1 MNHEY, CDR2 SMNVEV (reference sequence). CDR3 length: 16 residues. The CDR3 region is CASSLSGGMSTDTQYF. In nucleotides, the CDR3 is TGTGCCAGCAGTTTATCAGGGGGGATGAGCACAGATACGCAGTATTTT.

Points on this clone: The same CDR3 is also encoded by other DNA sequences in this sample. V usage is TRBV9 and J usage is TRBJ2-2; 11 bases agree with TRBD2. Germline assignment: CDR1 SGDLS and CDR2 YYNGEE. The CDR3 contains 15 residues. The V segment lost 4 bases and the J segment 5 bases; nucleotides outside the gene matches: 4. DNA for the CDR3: TGTGCCAGCAGCCCTCGGACTAGCGGGACCGGGGAGCTGTTTTTT. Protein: CASSPRTSGTGELFF.

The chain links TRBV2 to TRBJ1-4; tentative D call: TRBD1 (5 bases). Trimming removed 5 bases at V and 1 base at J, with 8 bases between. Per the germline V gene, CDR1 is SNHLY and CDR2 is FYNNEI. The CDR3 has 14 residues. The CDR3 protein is CASSPGITNEKLFF. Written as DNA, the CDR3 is TGTGCCAGCAGTCCAGGGATAACTAATGAAAAACTGTTTTTT. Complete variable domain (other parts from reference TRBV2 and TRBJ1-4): EPEVTQTPSHQVTQMGQEVILRCVPISNHLYFYWYRQILGQKVEFLVSFYNNEISEKSEIFDDQFSVERPDGSNFTLKIRSTKLEDSAMYFCASSPGITNEKLFFGSGTQLSVL.

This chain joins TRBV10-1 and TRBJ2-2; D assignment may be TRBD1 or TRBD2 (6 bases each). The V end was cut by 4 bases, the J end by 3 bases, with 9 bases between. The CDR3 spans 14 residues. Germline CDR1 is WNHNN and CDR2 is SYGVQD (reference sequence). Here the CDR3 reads CASSAGEDTGELFF. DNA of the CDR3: TGCGCCAGCAGTGCAGGGGAGGACACCGGGGAGCTGTTTTTT.

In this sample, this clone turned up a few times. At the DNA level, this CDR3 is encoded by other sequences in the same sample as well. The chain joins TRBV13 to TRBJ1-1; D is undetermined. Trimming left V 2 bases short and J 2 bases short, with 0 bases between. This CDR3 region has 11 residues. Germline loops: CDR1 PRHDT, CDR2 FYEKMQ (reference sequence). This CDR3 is CASSLNTEAFF. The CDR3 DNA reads TGTGCCAGCAGCTTAAACACTGAAGCTTTCTTT.

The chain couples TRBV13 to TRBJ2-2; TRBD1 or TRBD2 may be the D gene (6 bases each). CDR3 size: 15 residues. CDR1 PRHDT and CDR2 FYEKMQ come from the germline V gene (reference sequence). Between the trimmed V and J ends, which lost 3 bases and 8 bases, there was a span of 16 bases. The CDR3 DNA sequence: TGTGCCAGCAGCTTTAACGGGGGCCGTGCGGGGGAGCTGTTTTTT. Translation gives CASSFNGGRAGELFF.

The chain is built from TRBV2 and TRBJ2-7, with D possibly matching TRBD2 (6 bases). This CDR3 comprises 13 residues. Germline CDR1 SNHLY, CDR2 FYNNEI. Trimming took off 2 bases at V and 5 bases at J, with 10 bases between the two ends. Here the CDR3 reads CASSEYRGNEQYF. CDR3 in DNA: TGTGCCAGCAGTGAATATCGCGGGAACGAGCAGTACTTC.

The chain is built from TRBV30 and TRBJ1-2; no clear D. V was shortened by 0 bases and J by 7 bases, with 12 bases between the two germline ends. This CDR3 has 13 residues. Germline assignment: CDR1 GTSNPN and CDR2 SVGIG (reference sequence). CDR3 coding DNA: TGTGCCTGGAGTGTAGAACGTGAGTTTGGCTACACCTTC. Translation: CAWSVEREFGYTF.

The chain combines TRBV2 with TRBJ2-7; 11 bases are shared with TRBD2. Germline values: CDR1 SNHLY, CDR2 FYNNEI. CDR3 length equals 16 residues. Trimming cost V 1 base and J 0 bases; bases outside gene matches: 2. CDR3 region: CASSEGLAGTSYEQYF. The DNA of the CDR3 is TGTGCCAGCAGTGAAGGACTAGCGGGGACCTCCTACGAGCAGTACTTC.

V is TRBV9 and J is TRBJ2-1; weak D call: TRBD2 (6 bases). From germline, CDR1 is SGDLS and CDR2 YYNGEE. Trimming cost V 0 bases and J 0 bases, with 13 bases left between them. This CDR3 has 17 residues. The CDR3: CASSVGGSGSSYNEQFF. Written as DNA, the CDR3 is TGTGCCAGCAGCGTAGGAGGTAGCGGTAGCTCCTACAATGAGCAGTTCTTC.

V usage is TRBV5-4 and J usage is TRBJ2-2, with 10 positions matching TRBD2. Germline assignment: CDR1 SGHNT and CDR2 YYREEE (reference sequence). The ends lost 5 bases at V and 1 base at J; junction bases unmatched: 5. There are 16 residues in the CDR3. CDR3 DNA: TGTGCCAGCAGGTCTACTAGCGGGGAGAACACCGGGGAGCTGTTTTTT. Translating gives CASRSTSGENTGELFF.

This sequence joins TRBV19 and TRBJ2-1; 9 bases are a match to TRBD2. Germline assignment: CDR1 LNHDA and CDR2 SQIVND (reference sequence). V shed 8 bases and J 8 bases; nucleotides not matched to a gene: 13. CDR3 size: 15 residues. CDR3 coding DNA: TGTGCCAGTGGAGACGTGGCGGGAGGGCCCTATGAGCAGTTCTTC. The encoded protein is CASGDVAGGPYEQFF. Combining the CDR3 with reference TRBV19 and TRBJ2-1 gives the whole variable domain DGGITQSPKYLFRKEGQNVTLSCEQNLNHDAMYWYRQDPGQGLRLIYYSQIVNDFQKGDIAEGYSVSREKKESFPLTVTSAQKNPTAFYLCASGDVAGGPYEQFFGPGTRLTVL.

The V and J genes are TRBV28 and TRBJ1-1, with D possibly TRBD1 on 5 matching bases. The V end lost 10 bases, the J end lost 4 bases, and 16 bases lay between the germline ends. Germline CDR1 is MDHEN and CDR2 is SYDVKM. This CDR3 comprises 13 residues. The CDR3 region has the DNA TGTGCCACCGCGTGGGGGGAGGGCACTGAAGCTTTCTTT. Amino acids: CATAWGEGTEAFF.